Following are 4 T cell receptor beta chains from one sample sequenced in a study of PD-L1 blockade in urothelial cancer. Assay: immunoSEQ multiplex PCR; the TCRdb copy retains only in-frame clones and omits some. The sample comprises more than 40,000 clones, 88% of which are singletons, and 14% rests with the top ten. The specimen comprised PBMCs, sampled around atezolizumab (anti-PD-L1) treatment. These receptors originate from a woman in her fifties or sixties with urothelial cancer.

The V and J genes are TRBV19 and TRBJ1-5; D is perhaps TRBD1 (6 bases). The germline V gene encodes CDR1 LNHDA and CDR2 SQIVND (reference sequence). The CDR3 covers 13 residues. V lost 11 bases and J lost 5, with 16 bases in between. The DNA of the CDR3 is TGTGCCGGCCAACAGGGTTTGGATCAGCCCCAGCATTTT. It codes for CAGQQGLDQPQHF.

The chain recombines TRBV7-8 with TRBJ2-1, with 12 nucleotides matching TRBD2. CDR3 length: 19 amino acids. Germline-derived CDR1 and CDR2 are SGHVS and FQNEAQ. V was clipped by 5 bases and J by 1 base; unmatched bases: 12. The CDR3, as DNA: TGTGCCAGCAGCCACCGGCGCACTAGCGGGAGGATTTCCTACAATGAGCAGTTCTTC. Its translation: CASSHRRTSGRISYNEQFF.

The chain employs TRBV5-1 and TRBJ2-7; 9 bases are shared with TRBD2. This CDR3 is built from 15 residues. Germline V gene lookup returns CDR1 SGHRS and CDR2 YFSETQ. Unmatched junction bases numbered 8, after V lost 0 bases and J lost 7 bases. This chain's CDR3 is CASSLGAGGPLEQYF. DNA of the CDR3: TGCGCCAGCAGCTTGGGGGCGGGGGGGCCGTTGGAGCAGTACTTC.

The rearrangement links TRBV2 to TRBJ2-5, with D maybe TRBD2 (7 bases). The CDR3 is made up of 13 amino acids. Per germline, CDR1 SNHLY and CDR2 FYNNEI. V lost 5 bases and J 2 bases, leaving 9 bases between the germline ends. The CDR3 coding sequence is TGTGCCAGCAGTCGGGGGGCACAAGAGACCCAGTACTTC. It specifies CASSRGAQETQYF.